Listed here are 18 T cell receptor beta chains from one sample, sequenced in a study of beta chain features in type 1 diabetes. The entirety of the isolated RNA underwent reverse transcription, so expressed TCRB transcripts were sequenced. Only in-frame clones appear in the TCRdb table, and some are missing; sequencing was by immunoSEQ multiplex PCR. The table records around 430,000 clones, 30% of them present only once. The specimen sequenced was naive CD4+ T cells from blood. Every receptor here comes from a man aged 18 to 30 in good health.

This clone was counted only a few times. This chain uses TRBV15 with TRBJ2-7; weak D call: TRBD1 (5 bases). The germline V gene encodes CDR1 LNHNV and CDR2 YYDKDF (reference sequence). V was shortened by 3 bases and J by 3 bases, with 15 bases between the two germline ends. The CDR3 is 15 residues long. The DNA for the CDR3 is TGTGCCACCAGCAGGGGCACAGGCATGGTCTACGAGCAGTACTTC. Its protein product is CATSRGTGMVYEQYF. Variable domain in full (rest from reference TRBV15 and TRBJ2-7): DAMVIQNPRYQVTQFGKPVTLSCSQTLNHNVMYWYQQKSSQAPKLLFHYYDKDFNNEADTPDNFQSRRPNTSFCFLDIRSPGLGDTAMYLCATSRGTGMVYEQYFGPGTRLTVT.

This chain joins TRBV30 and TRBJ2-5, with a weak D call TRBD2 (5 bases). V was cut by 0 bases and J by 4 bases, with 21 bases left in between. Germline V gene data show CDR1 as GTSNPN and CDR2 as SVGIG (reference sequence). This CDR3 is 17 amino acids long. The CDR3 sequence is CAWSVARRGLSGETQYF. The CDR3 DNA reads TGTGCCTGGAGTGTAGCCCGCCGTGGTCTCAGCGGAGAGACCCAGTACTTC.

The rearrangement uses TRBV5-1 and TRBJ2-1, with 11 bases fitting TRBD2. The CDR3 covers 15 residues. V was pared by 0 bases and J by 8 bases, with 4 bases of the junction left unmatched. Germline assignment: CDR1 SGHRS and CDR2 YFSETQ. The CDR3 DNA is TGCGCCAGCAGCTTGGTACTAGCGGGAGATTATGAGCAGTTCTTC. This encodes CASSLVLAGDYEQFF.

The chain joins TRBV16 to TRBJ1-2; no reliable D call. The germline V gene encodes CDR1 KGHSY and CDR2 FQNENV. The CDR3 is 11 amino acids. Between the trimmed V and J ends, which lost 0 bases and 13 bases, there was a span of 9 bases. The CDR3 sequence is CASSQSSSATF. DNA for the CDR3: TGTGCCAGCAGCCAATCGAGCTCAGCCACCTTC.

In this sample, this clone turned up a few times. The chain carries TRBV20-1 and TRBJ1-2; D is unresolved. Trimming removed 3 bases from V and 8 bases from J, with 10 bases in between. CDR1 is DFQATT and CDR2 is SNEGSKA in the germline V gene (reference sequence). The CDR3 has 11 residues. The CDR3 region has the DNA TGCAGTGCTAGTAAGGGAGACGGCTACACCTTC. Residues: CSASKGDGYTF.

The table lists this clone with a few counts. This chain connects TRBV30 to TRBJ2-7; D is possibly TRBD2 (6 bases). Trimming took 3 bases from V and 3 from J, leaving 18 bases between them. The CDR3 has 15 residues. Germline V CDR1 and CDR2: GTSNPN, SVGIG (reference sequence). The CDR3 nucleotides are TGTGCCTGGAGGCACTCGGGACTCGGGGGCTACGAGCAGTACTTC. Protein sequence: CAWRHSGLGGYEQYF.

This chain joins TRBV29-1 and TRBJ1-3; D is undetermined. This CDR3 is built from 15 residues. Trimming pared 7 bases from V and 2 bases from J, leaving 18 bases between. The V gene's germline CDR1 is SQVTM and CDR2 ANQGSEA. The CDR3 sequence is CSAIGAGLAGNTIYF. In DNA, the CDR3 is TGCAGCGCCATTGGAGCTGGGCTTGCTGGAAACACCATATATTTT.

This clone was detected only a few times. The CDR3 spells CAWSGPLGAGSPYEQYF. In DNA, the CDR3 is TGTGCCTGGAGTGGACCCCTTGGGGCAGGGTCCCCCTACGAGCAGTACTTC. The chain combines TRBV30 with TRBJ2-7; D may be TRBD1 (5 bases). Germline-derived CDR1 and CDR2 are GTSNPN and SVGIG (reference sequence). This CDR3 has 17 residues. With 1 base removed from V and 2 bases from J, the gap between germline ends came to 21 bases.

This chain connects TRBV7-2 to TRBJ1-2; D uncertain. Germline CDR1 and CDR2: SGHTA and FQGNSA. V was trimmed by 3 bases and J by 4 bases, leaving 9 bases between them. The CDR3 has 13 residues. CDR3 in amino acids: CASSFDGSYGYTF. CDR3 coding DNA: TGTGCCAGCAGCTTTGACGGATCCTATGGCTACACCTTC.

Here the CDR3 reads CASSHGGLAGNNEQFF. DNA of the CDR3: TGCGCCAGCAGCCATGGTGGGCTAGCGGGAAACAATGAGCAGTTCTTC. The chain recombines TRBV4-1 with TRBJ2-1; TRBD2 matches at 9 bases. This CDR3 has 16 amino acids. The ends lost 3 bases at V and 5 bases at J; junction bases unmatched: 8. Per germline, CDR1 MGHRA and CDR2 YSYEKL.

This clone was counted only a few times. CDR3: CASGQSIQYF. DNA for the CDR3: TGTGCCAGCGGCCAAAGCATTCAGTACTTC. The J gene is TRBJ2-4, the V gene TRBV6-6; no clear D gene. With 8 bases removed from V and 9 bases from J, the gap between germline ends came to 8 bases. Germline CDR1 and CDR2: MNHNY and SVGAGI (reference sequence). The CDR3 covers 10 residues.

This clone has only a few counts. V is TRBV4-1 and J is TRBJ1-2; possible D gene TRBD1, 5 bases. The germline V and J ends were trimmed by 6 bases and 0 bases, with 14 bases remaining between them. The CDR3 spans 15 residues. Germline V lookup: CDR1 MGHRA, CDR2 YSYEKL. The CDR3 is CASRFDLGPNYGYTF. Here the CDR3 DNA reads TGCGCCAGCAGATTTGATCTGGGACCTAACTATGGCTACACCTTC.

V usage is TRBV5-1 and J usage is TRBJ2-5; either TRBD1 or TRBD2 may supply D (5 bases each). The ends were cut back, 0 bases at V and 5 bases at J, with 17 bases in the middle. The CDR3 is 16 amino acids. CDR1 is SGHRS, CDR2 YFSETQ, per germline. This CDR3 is CASSLGRDPGRETQYF. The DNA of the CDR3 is TGCGCCAGCAGCTTGGGCCGGGACCCCGGGCGGGAGACCCAGTACTTC.

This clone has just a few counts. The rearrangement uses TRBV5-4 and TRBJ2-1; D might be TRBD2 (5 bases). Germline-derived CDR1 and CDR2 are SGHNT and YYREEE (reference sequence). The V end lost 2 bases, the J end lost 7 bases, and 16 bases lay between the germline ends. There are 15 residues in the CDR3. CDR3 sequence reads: CASSFGSSPGNEQFF. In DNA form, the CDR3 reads TGTGCCAGCAGCTTCGGTAGTTCCCCGGGAAATGAGCAGTTCTTC.

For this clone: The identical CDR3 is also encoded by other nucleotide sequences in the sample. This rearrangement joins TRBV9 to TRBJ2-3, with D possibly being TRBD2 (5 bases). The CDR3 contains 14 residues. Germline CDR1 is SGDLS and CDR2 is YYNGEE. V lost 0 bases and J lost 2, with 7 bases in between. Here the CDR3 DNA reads TGTGCCAGCAGCGTAGATAGCGCCACAGATACGCAGTATTTT. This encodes CASSVDSATDTQYF.

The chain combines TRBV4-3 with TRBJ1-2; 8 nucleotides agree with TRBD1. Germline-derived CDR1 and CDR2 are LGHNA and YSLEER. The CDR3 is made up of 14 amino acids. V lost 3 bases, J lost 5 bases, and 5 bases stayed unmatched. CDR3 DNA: TGCGCCAGCAGCCAGCGGACAGGGACTTATGGCTACACCTTC. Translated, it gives CASSQRTGTYGYTF.

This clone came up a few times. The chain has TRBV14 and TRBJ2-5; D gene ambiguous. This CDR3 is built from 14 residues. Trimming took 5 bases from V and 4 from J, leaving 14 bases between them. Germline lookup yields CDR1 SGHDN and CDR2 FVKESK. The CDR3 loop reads CASSLYWGRETQYF. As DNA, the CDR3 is TGTGCCAGCAGCTTATACTGGGGTCGAGAGACCCAGTACTTC.

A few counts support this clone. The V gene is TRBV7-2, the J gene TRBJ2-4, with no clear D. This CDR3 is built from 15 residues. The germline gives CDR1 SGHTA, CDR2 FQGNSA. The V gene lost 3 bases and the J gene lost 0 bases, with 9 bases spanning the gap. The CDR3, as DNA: TGTGCCAGCAGCTTTGCCGCCCTAGCCAAAAACATTCAGTACTTC. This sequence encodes CASSFAALAKNIQYF.